This note documents a single TCR beta chain sequence. The data are from a study of shared clonotypes between healthy human individuals. Template for every sorted-subset replicate PCR totaled roughly 200 ng DNA, some 30,000 T cell genomes. As handled by the study authors: Because ImmunoSEQ provided only junction sequences with no quality scores, the filtering differed. Method: immunoSEQ multiplex PCR; TCRdb's copy keeps in-frame clones and lacks some. V, J and clone size reflect that table, while D and trimming were determined from the DNA. The profile shows approximately 2.5 million clones, roughly nine tenths of them singletons. The receptor comes from a young man in good health. The sequenced sample consisted of naive CD4+ T cells sorted from blood. Subset indicated: CD45RA+ positively selected.

The CDR3 DNA is TGTGCCAGCAGTGGGCTTAGACAGGCGGGCGGGGAGCTGTTTTTT. Encoded protein: CASSGLRQAGGELFF. V usage is TRBV2 and J usage is TRBJ2-2; D possibly corresponds to TRBD1 (6 bases). Germline lookup yields CDR1 SNHLY and CDR2 FYNNEI. V was pared by 4 bases and J by 7 bases, with 16 bases between. The CDR3 runs 15 residues.